This TCR beta chain stems from a study of cytotoxic CD8 clonotypes in ibrutinib-treated CLL. Study summary: Each sample contained, on average, under 260,000 productive templates and about 88,000 productive rearrangements.

Study-wide results and caveats: Few clonotypes were public, and these shrank or held steady under treatment.

Repertoires were generated with immunoSEQ multiplex PCR, while TCRdb's copy carries only in-frame clones and drops some. In the table there are tens of thousands of clones, 65% to 70% of which are singletons. On this clone itself: Its antigen remains unknown.

The germline V and J ends were trimmed by 4 bases and 2 bases, with 14 bases remaining between them. The CDR3 has 15 residues. Looked up from germline, CDR1 is SGHRS and CDR2 is YFSETQ. The V gene is TRBV5-1, the J gene TRBJ2-3; D is tentatively TRBD1 or TRBD2 (5 bases each). Sequencing was performed on PBMCs, taken after 24 months of ibrutinib treatment. The receptor comes from a human donor with chronic lymphocytic leukemia. The CDR3 DNA reads TGCGCCAGCAGCCTTAACGGGGACCCCACAGATACGCAGTATTTT. This codes for CASSLNGDPTDTQYF. Looking up the rest from reference TRBV5-1 and TRBJ2-3 gives the full variable domain: KAGVTQTPRYLIKTRGQQVTLSCSPISGHRSVSWYQQTPGQGLQFLFEYFSETQRNKGNFPGRFSGRQFSNSRSEMNVSTLELGDSALYLCASSLNGDPTDTQYFGPGTRLTVL.